This T cell receptor (beta chain) was sequenced during a study of cytomegalovirus exposure and HLA in healthy donors. On this clone: What it binds is unknown.

Points from the study as a whole: Cytomegalovirus status was reportedly diagnosed by the classifier with high specificity and sensitivity. According to a later analysis, TCR clusters from the first cohort tended to co-occur in the 120 or so validation repertoires.

Clones were sequenced by immunoSEQ multiplex PCR, and TCRdb holds only the in-frame ones, with some missing. This table has about 56,000 clones, roughly 93% appearing once. This CDR3 comprises 18 residues. Trimming pared 0 bases from V and 1 base from J, leaving 18 bases between. The V gene's germline CDR1 is LGHNA and CDR2 YNFKEQ. This receptor was obtained from a woman aged 18-35 years in good health and CMV-seropositive. This chain connects TRBV4-2 to TRBJ1-1; no definite D call. The sequencing input was PBMCs. The CDR3 coding sequence is TGTGCCAGCAGCCAAGATCTTATTGAGAACCTACCGAACACTGAAGCTTTCTTT. It translates to CASSQDLIENLPNTEAFF.